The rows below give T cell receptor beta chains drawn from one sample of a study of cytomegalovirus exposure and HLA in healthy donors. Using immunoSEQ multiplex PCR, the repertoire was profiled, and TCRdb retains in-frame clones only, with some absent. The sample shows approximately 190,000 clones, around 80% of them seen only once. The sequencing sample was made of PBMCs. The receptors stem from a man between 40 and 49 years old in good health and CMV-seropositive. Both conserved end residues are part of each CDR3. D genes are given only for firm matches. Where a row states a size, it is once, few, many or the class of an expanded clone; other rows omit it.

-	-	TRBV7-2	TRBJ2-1	TGTGCCAGCAGCTTAGTGGGGGGCTCCTACAATGAGCAGTTCTTC	CASSLVGGSYNEQFF
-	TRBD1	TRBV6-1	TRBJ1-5	TGTGCCAGCAGGTCCGGGACAGTTCTGGTACAGCCCCAGCATTTT	CASRSGTVLVQPQHF
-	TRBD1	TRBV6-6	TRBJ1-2	TGTGCCAGCAGTTCGACAGGGGGGGACTATGGCTACACCTTC	CASSSTGGDYGYTF
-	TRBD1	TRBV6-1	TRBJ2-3	TGTGCCAGCAGGTTTGACAGGGGGCGCACAGATACGCAGTATTTT	CASRFDRGRTDTQYF
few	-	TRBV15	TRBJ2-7	TGTGCCACCAGCTTGGGAGCTTACGAGCAGTACTTC	CATSLGAYEQYF
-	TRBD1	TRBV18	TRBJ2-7	TGTGCCAGCTCACCATGGACAGGGGCCAGCTCCTACGAGCAGTACTTC	CASSPWTGASSYEQYF
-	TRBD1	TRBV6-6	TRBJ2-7	TGTGCCAGCAGTTACCCTGGGACAGGAGTCGACGAGCAGTACTTC	CASSYPGTGVDEQYF
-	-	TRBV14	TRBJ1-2	TGTGCCAGCAGCCTGCGTTATGGCTACACCTTC	CASSLRYGYTF
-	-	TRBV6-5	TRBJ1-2	TGTGCCAGCAGTTTCAATAACTATGGCTACACCTTC	CASSFNNYGYTF
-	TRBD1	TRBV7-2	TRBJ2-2	TGTGCCAGCAGCTCCAGACAGGGGGCCGCCGGGGAGCTGTTTTTT	CASSSRQGAAGELFF
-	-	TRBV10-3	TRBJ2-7	TGTGCCATCAGTGGCGATTCCTACGAGCAGTACTTC	CAISGDSYEQYF
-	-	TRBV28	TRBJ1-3	TGTGCCAGCAGGGAGACTGACAGCTCTGGAAACACCATATATTTT	CASRETDSSGNTIYF
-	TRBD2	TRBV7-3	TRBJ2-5	TGTGCCAGCAGCCTCAGCGGGGGGTACCAAGAGACCCAGTACTTC	CASSLSGGYQETQYF
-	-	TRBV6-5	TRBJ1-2	TGTGCCAGCAGTGATCTGACAGGTCGTGATGGCTACACCTTC	CASSDLTGRDGYTF
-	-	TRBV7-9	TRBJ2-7	TGTGCCAGCAGATCTACAGGGTCGACCTACGAGCAGTACTTC	CASRSTGSTYEQYF
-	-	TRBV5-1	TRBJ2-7	TGCGCCAGCAGCTTCGGCGGTGCCTCCTACGAGCAGTACTTC	CASSFGGASYEQYF
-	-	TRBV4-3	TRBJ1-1	TGCGCCAGCAGCTTGGGAGAATACACTGAAGCTTTCTTT	CASSLGEYTEAFF
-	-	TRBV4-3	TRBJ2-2	TGCGCCAGCAGCTCGGAGTCCGGGGAGCTGTTTTTT	CASSSESGELFF
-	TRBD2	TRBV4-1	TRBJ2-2	TGCGCCAGCAGCCAAAGTGGGACTAGCGACGCGAACACCGGGGAGCTGTTTTTT	CASSQSGTSDANTGELFF
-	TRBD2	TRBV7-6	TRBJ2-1	TGTGCCAGCAGCCGTAGCGGGGGGAACAATGAGCAGTTCTTC	CASSRSGGNNEQFF
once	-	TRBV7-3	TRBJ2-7	TGTGCCAGCAGCCGCCATGGAGACGGCGAGCAGTACTTC	CASSRHGDGEQYF
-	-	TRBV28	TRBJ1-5	TGTGCCAGCACCCTACGGGATTTAAACCAGCCCCAGCATTTT	CASTLRDLNQPQHF